These 30 T cell receptor beta chains were all obtained from the same sample, sequenced in a study of GPR56 and killer-like receptors on CD4 memory cells. TCRdb reprocessed the reads; each CDR3 protein has one entry and no DNA is given. This sample contains 2,500 to 3,000 distinct CDR3 sequences. FACS enrichment separated five CD4+ populations based on killer cell lectin-like receptor and GPR56 expression. The material sequenced was memory CD4+ T cells from blood. These receptors were collected from a human donor in good health.

This clonotype is labeled medium-sized (0.01 to 0.1%) based on frequency. This sequence joins TRBV27 and TRBJ1-1; without DNA, the TCRdb call of TRBD1 cannot be checked. Germline values: CDR1 MNHEY, CDR2 SMNVEV (reference sequence). The CDR3 length is 17 residues. CDR3 residues: CASRRPPGVLRRTEAFF.

The chain links TRBV11-2 to TRBJ1-3; TCRdb calls TRBD1, which cannot be checked without DNA. This CDR3 is built from 17 residues. Per germline, CDR1 SGHAT and CDR2 FQNNGV. Here the CDR3 reads CASSLRPDSPSGNTIYF.

The gene calls are TRBV7-9 and TRBJ1-1; TCRdb designates TRBD1, a call that cannot be tested without DNA. The germline V gene has CDR1 SEHNR and CDR2 FQNEAQ (reference sequence). This CDR3 is 15 amino acids long. The chain's CDR3 is CASSLGGQPGIEAFF.

This clonotype registers medium-sized by frequency. The chain is built from TRBV15 and TRBJ2-2. The CDR3 is 16 amino acids. Per germline, CDR1 LNHNV and CDR2 YYDKDF (reference sequence). CDR3 sequence: CATSRDTGKDTGELFF.

This chain links TRBV12-3 or TRBV12-4 with TRBJ1-2; the TRBD1 assignment by TCRdb is unverifiable without DNA. The CDR3 consists of 15 residues. The CDR3 reads CASSPGVSGLYGYTF.

The chain joins TRBV9 to TRBJ2-7. Germline V CDR1 and CDR2: SGDLS, YYNGEE. The CDR3 sequence is 14 residues long. The chain's CDR3 is CASSIDIFPYEQYF.

This clonotype is deemed large by its frequency. The CDR3 region is CASSYSFKLDGKPLHF. This chain joins TRBV6-2 or TRBV6-3 and TRBJ1-6. CDR3 length equals 16 residues. Per the germline V gene, CDR1 is MNHEY and CDR2 is SVGEGT.

The chain has TRBV20-1 and TRBJ2-2; TCRdb gives TRBD1 as the D gene, but with no DNA this cannot be confirmed. CDR1 DFQATT and CDR2 SNEGSKA come from the germline V gene (reference sequence). CDR3 length: 14 amino acids. The CDR3 protein is CSARRGWGTGELFF.

This clonotype shows up as medium-sized (0.01 to 0.1%) by frequency. V is TRBV19 and J is TRBJ2-1; TCRdb returns TRBD1, unconfirmable since there is no DNA. The CDR3 totals 16 residues. From germline, CDR1 is LNHDA and CDR2 SQIVND (reference sequence). The CDR3: CASSSRLGGGNNEQFF.

By frequency, this clonotype is medium-sized (0.01 to 0.1%). This chain connects TRBV19 to TRBJ2-2; TCRdb's D gene call, TRBD2, goes unchecked for lack of DNA. Germline V gene lookup returns CDR1 LNHDA and CDR2 SQIVND (reference sequence). This CDR3 comprises 15 residues. The CDR3 sequence is CASSIEGLHTGELFF.

V and J are TRBV19 and TRBJ2-1; as DNA is missing, the TRBD1 call by TCRdb cannot be tested. This CDR3 has 14 amino acids. The germline V gene encodes CDR1 LNHDA and CDR2 SQIVND (reference sequence). This chain's CDR3 is CASRGQGASNEQFF.

The chain couples TRBV30 to TRBJ1-5; TCRdb indicates TRBD1, and absent DNA this call remains unverified. This CDR3 region has 15 residues. Per germline, CDR1 GTSNPN and CDR2 SVGIG (reference sequence). CDR3 sequence reads: CAWSRSGHHNQPQHF.

The chain is built from TRBV6-1 and TRBJ2-3; TCRdb returns TRBD1, unconfirmable since there is no DNA. The germline gives CDR1 MNHNS, CDR2 SASEGT. The CDR3 runs 15 residues. The CDR3 sequence: CASMAGTVFTDTQYF.

The rearrangement joins TRBV20-1 to TRBJ1-5. The CDR3 consists of 15 residues. The germline gives CDR1 DFQATT, CDR2 SNEGSKA (reference sequence). The CDR3 is CSARDPQRDNQPQHF.

This chain joins TRBV6-5 and TRBJ2-1; TCRdb indicates TRBD2, and absent DNA this call remains unverified. From germline, CDR1 is MNHEY and CDR2 SVGAGI. CDR3 size: 15 residues. CDR3: CASRLLSGGYNEQFF.

This chain connects TRBV7-2 to TRBJ1-6; TCRdb's D call of TRBD1 is untestable without DNA. Per germline, CDR1 SGHTA and CDR2 FQGNSA. CDR3 length equals 19 residues. CDR3 sequence: CARSFQGRGLSSYNSPLHF. Supplemented by reference TRBV7-2 and TRBJ1-6, the full variable domain reads GAGVSQSPSNKVTEKGKDVELRCDPISGHTALYWYRQSLGQGLEFLIYFQGNSAPDKSGLPSDRFSAERTGGSVSTLTIQRTQQEDSAVYLCARSFQGRGLSSYNSPLHFGNGTRLTVT.

The chain carries TRBV11-3 and TRBJ2-1. Germline V lookup: CDR1 SGHNT, CDR2 YENEEA. This CDR3 has 11 amino acids. CDR3 sequence: CASSHGNEQFF.

The V call is TRBV2, the J call TRBJ2-7. Germline-derived CDR1 and CDR2 are SNHLY and FYNNEI. This CDR3 has 13 residues. CDR3 sequence reads: CASNGVFSYEQYF.

By frequency, this clonotype is medium-sized. The chain couples TRBV18 to TRBJ2-2; lacking DNA, the TRBD2 call made by TCRdb goes unchecked. CDR1 KGHSH and CDR2 LQKENI come from the germline V gene. This CDR3 has 16 residues. CDR3 in amino acids: CASSPELAGNTGELFF.

The chain combines TRBV12-3 or TRBV12-4 with TRBJ2-1; TCRdb lists TRBD2, though no DNA is available to test this call. The CDR3 has 14 amino acids. CDR3 in amino acids: CASSIHSGRNEQFF.

In terms of frequency, this clonotype is medium-sized. J is TRBJ1-2 and V is TRBV19; TCRdb's D gene call, TRBD1, goes unchecked for lack of DNA. Germline values: CDR1 LNHDA, CDR2 SQIVND (reference sequence). This CDR3 spans 17 amino acids. CDR3 sequence reads: CASTDPNQNRMRRGYTF.

This clonotype counts as medium-sized by frequency. The rearrangement uses TRBV10-3 and TRBJ1-2; without DNA, the TCRdb call of TRBD1 cannot be checked. CDR1 is ENHRY and CDR2 is SYGVKD in the germline V gene. The CDR3 is made up of 14 amino acids. The CDR3: CAISEVGDYYGYTF.

This clonotype is identified as medium-sized from frequency. The chain couples TRBV18 to TRBJ1-1; TCRdb's D call of TRBD1 is untestable without DNA. The CDR3 totals 17 residues. Germline CDR1 KGHSH, CDR2 LQKENI. The CDR3 here is CASSPPPGDRADTEAFF.

This chain connects TRBV20-1 to TRBJ2-7. Germline CDR1 and CDR2: DFQATT and SNEGSKA (reference sequence). The CDR3 extends over 13 amino acids. The CDR3 sequence is CSATMGSPYEQYF.

This clonotype ranks as medium-sized in terms of frequency. The CDR3 sequence is CASSLVTGEVGYTF. The chain has TRBV7-2 and TRBJ1-2; TCRdb picks TRBD1, but there is no DNA to check that call. CDR1 is SGHTA and CDR2 is FQGNSA in the germline V gene. This CDR3 comprises 14 residues.

The chain joins TRBV12-5 to TRBJ2-2; lacking DNA, the TRBD1 call made by TCRdb goes unchecked. Germline V lookup: CDR1 LGHNT, CDR2 FRNRAP. The CDR3 has 19 amino acids. CDR3 amino acids: CASGLVSRDILRNTGELFF.

The chain is built from TRBV11-3 and TRBJ2-3; checking the TCRdb D call of TRBD1 is not possible without DNA. The CDR3 runs to 16 residues. Germline loops: CDR1 SGHNT, CDR2 YENEEA. CDR3: CASSSGGDSGTDTQYF.

This clonotype is identified as medium-sized (0.01 to 0.1%) from frequency. This rearrangement joins TRBV18 to TRBJ2-7; TCRdb proposes TRBD2, but this gene call is untestable without DNA. The CDR3 covers 16 residues. Per the germline V gene, CDR1 is KGHSH and CDR2 is LQKENI. CDR3 residues: CASSPRASGGSYEQYF.

The chain carries TRBV2 and TRBJ2-5; no DNA is available, so the TRBD1 call from TCRdb remains unchecked. The germline CDR1 and CDR2 sequences are SNHLY and FYNNEI. CDR3 size: 14 residues. The CDR3 loop is CASKMTGGAETQYF.

By frequency, this clonotype registers medium-sized (0.01 to 0.1%). V gene TRBV6-2 or TRBV6-3 combines with J gene TRBJ2-5. Germline values: CDR1 MNHEY, CDR2 SVGEGT. This CDR3 contains 13 residues. CDR3: CASSRDLPETQYF.